One TCR beta chain is described in this entry. Its matching antigen is unknown. The data originate from a study of T cell clonotyping in hematopoietic cell transplantation. Broader study findings: Few recipient clonotypes overlapped donors; over 97% were de novo at given depth.

Sequenced by immunoSEQ multiplex PCR; TCRdb stores in-frame clones only, minus some. This sample carries 10,000 to 11,000 clones, 87% of them seen once, and the ten largest clones take 14% to 15%. Germline V CDR1 and CDR2: MNHNS, SASEGT. This CDR3 region has 12 residues. Germline trimming cut 7 bases from V and 5 bases from J; bases unmatched to any gene: 4. Sample time point: recipient sample about 28 days before transplant, after cytoreduction. Blood collection times were about day -28 and days 30, 100, 180 posttransplant. Sequencing was performed on peripheral blood mononuclear cells, taken before stem cell transplant. This sequence joins TRBV6-1 and TRBJ1-2; 7 bases are a match to TRBD1. The receptor's source is a woman between 45 and 60 years old with chronic myeloid leukemia. Some clones in this sample may be carry-over from other donors' samples. CDR3 sequence: CASTGTEYGYTF. The CDR3 nucleotides read TGTGCCAGCACCGGGACAGAGTATGGCTACACCTTC.